Below, one T cell receptor beta chain is given with its context. Germline CDR1 is KGHSH and CDR2 is LQKENI. Trimming at V came to 2 bases and at J to 1 base, leaving 12 bases not matched to a gene. The CDR3 is 19 amino acids. Per the authors' pipeline: Estimation of nucleated cell counts was performed using reference gene primer amplification. The method was immunoSEQ multiplex PCR; TCRdb's version includes in-frame clones alone and lacks a portion of them. That table is the source of V, J and clone size, and D and trimming were worked out from the DNA. Among about 62,000 clones, about nine tenths were seen once, and the ten largest hold roughly 1.4%. This sample is drawn from a study of blood T cell repertoires in COVID-19. Study as a whole: Italy, Spain and the United States were the sources of the convalescent and acute COVID-19 samples. T cells, B-cell-depleted T cells, or PBMCs supplied cDNA or gDNA.

This chain connects TRBV18 to TRBJ1-1, with 11 bases identical to TRBD1. The receptor comes from a woman over 75 with acute or convalescent COVID-19. Source material: peripheral blood. This CDR3 is CASSPISDRGLGGNTEAFF. The DNA for the CDR3 is TGTGCCAGCTCACCAATATCGGACAGGGGGCTAGGGGGGAACACTGAAGCTTTCTTT.